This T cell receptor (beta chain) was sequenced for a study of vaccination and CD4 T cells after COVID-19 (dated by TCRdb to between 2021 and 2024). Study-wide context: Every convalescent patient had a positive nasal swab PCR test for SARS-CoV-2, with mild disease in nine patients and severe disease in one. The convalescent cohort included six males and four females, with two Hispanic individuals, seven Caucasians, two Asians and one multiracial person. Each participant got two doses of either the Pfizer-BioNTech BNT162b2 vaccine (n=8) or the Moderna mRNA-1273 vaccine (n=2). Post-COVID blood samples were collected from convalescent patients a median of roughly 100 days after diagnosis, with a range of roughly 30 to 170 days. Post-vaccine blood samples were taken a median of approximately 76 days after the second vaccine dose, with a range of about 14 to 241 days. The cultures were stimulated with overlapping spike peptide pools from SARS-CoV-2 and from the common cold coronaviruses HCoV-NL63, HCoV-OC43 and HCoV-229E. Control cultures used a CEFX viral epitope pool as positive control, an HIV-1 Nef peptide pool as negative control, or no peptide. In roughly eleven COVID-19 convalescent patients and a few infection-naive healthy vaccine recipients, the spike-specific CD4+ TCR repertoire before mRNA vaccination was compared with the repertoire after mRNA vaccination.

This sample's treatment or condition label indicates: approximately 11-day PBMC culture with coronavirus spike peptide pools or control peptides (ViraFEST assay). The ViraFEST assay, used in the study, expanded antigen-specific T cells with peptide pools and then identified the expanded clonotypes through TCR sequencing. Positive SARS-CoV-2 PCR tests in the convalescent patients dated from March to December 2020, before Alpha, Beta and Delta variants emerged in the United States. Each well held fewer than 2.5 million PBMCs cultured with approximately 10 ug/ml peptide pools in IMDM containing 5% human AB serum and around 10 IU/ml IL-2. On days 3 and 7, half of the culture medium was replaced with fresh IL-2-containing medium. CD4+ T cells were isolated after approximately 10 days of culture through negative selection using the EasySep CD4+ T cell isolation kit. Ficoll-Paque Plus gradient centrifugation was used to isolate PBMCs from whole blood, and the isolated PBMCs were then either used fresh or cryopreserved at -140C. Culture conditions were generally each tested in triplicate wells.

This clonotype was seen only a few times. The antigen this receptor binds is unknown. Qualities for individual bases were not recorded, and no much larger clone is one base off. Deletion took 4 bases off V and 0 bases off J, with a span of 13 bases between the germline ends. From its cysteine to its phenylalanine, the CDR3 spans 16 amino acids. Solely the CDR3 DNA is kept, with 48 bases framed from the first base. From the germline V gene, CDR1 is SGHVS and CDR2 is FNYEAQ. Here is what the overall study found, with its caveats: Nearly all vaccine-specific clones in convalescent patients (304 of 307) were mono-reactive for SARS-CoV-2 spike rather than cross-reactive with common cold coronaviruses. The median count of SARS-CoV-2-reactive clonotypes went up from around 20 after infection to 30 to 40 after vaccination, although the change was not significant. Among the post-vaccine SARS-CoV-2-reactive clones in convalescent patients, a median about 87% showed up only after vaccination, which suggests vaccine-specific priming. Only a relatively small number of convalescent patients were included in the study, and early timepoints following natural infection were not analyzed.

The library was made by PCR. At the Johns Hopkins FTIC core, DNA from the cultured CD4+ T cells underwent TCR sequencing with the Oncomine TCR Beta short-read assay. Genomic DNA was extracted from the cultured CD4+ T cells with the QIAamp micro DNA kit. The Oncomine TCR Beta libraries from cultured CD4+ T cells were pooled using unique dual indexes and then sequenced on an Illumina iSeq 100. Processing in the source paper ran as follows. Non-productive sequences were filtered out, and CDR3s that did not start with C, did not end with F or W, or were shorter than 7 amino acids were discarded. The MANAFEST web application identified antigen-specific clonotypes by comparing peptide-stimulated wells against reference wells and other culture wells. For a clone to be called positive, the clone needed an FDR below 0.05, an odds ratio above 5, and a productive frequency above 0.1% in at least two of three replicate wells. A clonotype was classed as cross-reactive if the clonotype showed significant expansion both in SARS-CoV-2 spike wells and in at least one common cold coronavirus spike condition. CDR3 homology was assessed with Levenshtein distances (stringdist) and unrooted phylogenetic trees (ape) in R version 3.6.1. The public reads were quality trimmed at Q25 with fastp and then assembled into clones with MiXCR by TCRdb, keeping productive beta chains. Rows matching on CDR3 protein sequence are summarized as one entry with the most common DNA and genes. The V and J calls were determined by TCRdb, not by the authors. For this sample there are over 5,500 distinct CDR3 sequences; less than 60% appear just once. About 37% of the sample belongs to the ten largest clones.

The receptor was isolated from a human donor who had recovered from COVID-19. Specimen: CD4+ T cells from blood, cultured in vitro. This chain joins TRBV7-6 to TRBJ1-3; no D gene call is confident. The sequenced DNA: TGTGCCAGCAGCTCTTCGACGGTTCTCTCTGGAAACACCATATATTTT. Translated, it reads CASSSSTVLSGNTIYF.